The subject of this entry is one TCR beta chain. This sample is part of a study of shared clonotypes between healthy human individuals. Background on the study: There were three CD4 naive, three CD4 memory, two CD8 naive and one CD8 memory plates per donor.

The naive CD8 subset, CD45RO-negative cells positively selected for CCR7, excluded terminally differentiated effector memory CD45RA+ cells. Donors, without exception, were Caucasian adults residing in Nashville, Tennessee. Germline values: CDR1 MNHEY, CDR2 SVGAGI. The CDR3 has 16 residues. Trimming removed 2 bases from V and 7 bases from J, with 20 bases in between. Assay: immunoSEQ multiplex PCR; the TCRdb copy retains only in-frame clones and omits some. The sample contains some 2,000,000 clones, approximately 94% of which appear only once. Sequencing used naive CD8+ T cells sorted from blood. The origin of this receptor is a man aged 18-30 years in good health. This chain uses TRBV6-5 with TRBJ1-1, with D perhaps TRBD1 (6 bases). The CDR3 here is CASSYTLRGGSVEAFF. DNA of the CDR3: TGTGCCAGCAGTTACACACTAAGGGGGGGGTCGGTTGAAGCTTTCTTT.